Detailed here is one TCR beta chain. These data come from a study of a mutant IDH1 vaccine in newly diagnosed glioma. The time point denotes: baseline, week 1 (first vaccination visit). Stated treatment: pre-vaccination baseline after standard-of-care therapy. Sequencing used immunoSEQ multiplex PCR; TCRdb keeps in-frame clones, though not all of them. This table has roughly 25,000 clones, approximately 93% appearing once. The sequence came from a man aged 25 to 40 with glioma. Sequenced here: PBMCs, sampled from a glioma patient treated with radiotherapy, temozolomide or both.

The CDR3 DNA reads as TGTGCCAGCAGTTTCCGACAAGAAAAACTGTTTTTT. This translates into CASSFRQEKLFF. The chain is built from TRBV6-6 and TRBJ1-4; no definite D call. The CDR3 spans 12 residues. V was trimmed by 4 bases and J by 8 bases, leaving 8 bases between them. Per the germline V gene, CDR1 is MNHNY and CDR2 is SVGAGI (reference sequence).